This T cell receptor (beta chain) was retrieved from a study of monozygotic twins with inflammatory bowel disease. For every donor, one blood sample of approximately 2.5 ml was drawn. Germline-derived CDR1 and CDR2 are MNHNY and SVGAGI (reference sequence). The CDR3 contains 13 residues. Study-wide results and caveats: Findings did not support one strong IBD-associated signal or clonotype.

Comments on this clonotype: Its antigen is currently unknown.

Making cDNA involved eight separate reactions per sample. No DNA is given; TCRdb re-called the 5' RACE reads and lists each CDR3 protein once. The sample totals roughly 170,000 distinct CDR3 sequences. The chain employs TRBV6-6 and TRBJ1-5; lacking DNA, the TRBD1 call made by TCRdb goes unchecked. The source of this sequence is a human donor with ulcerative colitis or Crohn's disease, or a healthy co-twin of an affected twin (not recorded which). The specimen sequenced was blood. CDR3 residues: CAGAATPNQPQHF.